The 26 T cell receptor beta chains presented below share a single source sample, sequenced in a study of blood T cell repertoires in COVID-19 (dated by TCRdb to the early 2020s). Receptor amplification or capture employed the immunoSEQ multiplex PCR assay. TCRdb limited this immuneACCESS table to in-frame rearrangements with V and J called. A share of clones is missing; checked studies link under half to unresolved V genes, and the rest is unexplained. The sample profile shows roughly 190,000 clones; more than 70% of them were found once. The top ten hold about 6.8% of the sample. Specimen: peripheral blood. The receptors stem from a woman in her 40s who had recovered from COVID-19.

The V and J genes are TRBV5-1 and TRBJ1-5; a weak D match, TRBD1 (6 bases). Germline V gene sequence: CDR1 SGHRS, CDR2 YFSETQ. V was pared by 4 bases and J by 0 bases, with 11 bases between. The CDR3 length is 15 residues. The CDR3 coding sequence is TGCGCCAGCAGCACGGGGACATCTAGCAATCAGCCCCAGCATTTT. Encoded protein: CASSTGTSSNQPQHF.

V gene TRBV6-1 combines with J gene TRBJ2-7; 9 bases match TRBD2. The germline V gene encodes CDR1 MNHNS and CDR2 SASEGT. With V trimmed by 3 bases and J by 3 bases, 9 bases remained unmatched. This CDR3 has 16 residues. CDR3 region: CASSDGASGRNYEQYF. DNA for the CDR3: TGTGCCAGCAGTGATGGGGCCAGCGGGAGGAACTACGAGCAGTACTTC.

This clone was seen only once. The chain couples TRBV19 to TRBJ1-6; 8 bases are shared with TRBD1. The junction had 17 bases not matched to a gene; V was cut back by 6 bases and J by 7 bases. Per germline, CDR1 LNHDA and CDR2 SQIVND (reference sequence). The CDR3 spans 18 residues. The CDR3 DNA follows: TGTGCCAGTAGAATTAAGCCGGCGACAGGGGTGAAAAATTCACCCCTCCACTTT. This codes for CASRIKPATGVKNSPLHF.

The J gene is TRBJ1-2, the V gene TRBV13; TRBD1 matches at 7 bases. J lost 5 bases, V lost 4 bases, and 10 bases had no gene match. Germline CDR1 PRHDT, CDR2 FYEKMQ (reference sequence). The CDR3 extends over 15 amino acids. CDR3 coding DNA: TGTGCCAGCAGCTCAATTCTACGGGACAGATATGGCTACACCTTC. The encoded protein is CASSSILRDRYGYTF.

The chain couples TRBV6-5 to TRBJ1-2; TRBD1 aligns across 7 bases. Germline lookup yields CDR1 MNHEY and CDR2 SVGAGI. This CDR3 comprises 14 residues. With 5 bases clipped from V and 4 bases from J, the junction kept 7 bases outside the gene matches. The CDR3 region is CASSPGTAFYGYTF. The CDR3 DNA sequence: TGTGCCAGCAGTCCCGGGACAGCGTTCTATGGCTACACCTTC.

CDR3 sequence (DNA): TGTGCCAGCAGTTTCATAGCGGGGGAGACCCAGTACTTC. Its translation: CASSFIAGETQYF. The chain links TRBV27 to TRBJ2-5; 8 bases are shared with TRBD2. Germline-derived CDR1 and CDR2 are MNHEY and SMNVEV (reference sequence). Trimming cost V 3 bases and J 5 bases; bases outside gene matches: 2. The CDR3 is 13 residues long.

This chain joins TRBV4-2 and TRBJ2-7, with TRBD1 identical over 7 bases. Trimming cost V 3 bases and J 6 bases; bases outside gene matches: 8. The CDR3 contains 14 residues. The V gene's germline CDR1 is LGHNA and CDR2 YNFKEQ. The CDR3 loop is CASSQVTGMGEQYF. The CDR3, as DNA: TGTGCCAGCAGCCAGGTGACAGGGATGGGCGAGCAGTACTTC.

The chain uses TRBV7-2 and TRBJ1-3, with D possibly TRBD1 on 5 matching bases. V shed 5 bases and J shed 1 base, with 9 bases lying between them. The CDR3 sequence is 14 residues long. Germline CDR1 and CDR2: SGHTA and FQGNSA. DNA of the CDR3: TGTGCCAGCAGCACACAGGTTTCTGGAAACACCATATATTTT. Its translation: CASSTQVSGNTIYF. Filled out from reference TRBV7-2 and TRBJ1-3, the complete variable domain reads GAGVSQSPSNKVTEKGKDVELRCDPISGHTALYWYRQSLGQGLEFLIYFQGNSAPDKSGLPSDRFSAERTGGSVSTLTIQRTQQEDSAVYLCASSTQVSGNTIYFGEGSWLTVV.

The J gene is TRBJ2-7, the V gene TRBV19; 11 bases align to TRBD2. Germline lookup yields CDR1 LNHDA and CDR2 SQIVND (reference sequence). V lost 6 bases to trimming and J lost 2 bases; unmatched junction nucleotides: 3. This CDR3 region has 14 residues. As DNA, the CDR3 is TGTGCCAGTAGCCTAGCGGGAGGCACCTACGAGCAGTACTTC. Protein product: CASSLAGGTYEQYF.

The rearrangement links TRBV6-1 to TRBJ2-5; D unclear. Germline CDR1 MNHNS, CDR2 SASEGT. This CDR3 contains 15 residues. V gave up 2 bases and J gave up 1 base, with 11 bases separating them. The CDR3 nucleotides read TGTGCCAGCAGTGAATGGGCAGTCCGCCAAGAGACCCAGTACTTC. It specifies CASSEWAVRQETQYF.

The J gene is TRBJ2-6, the V gene TRBV9; no reliable D call. CDR3 length equals 15 residues. The V gene's germline CDR1 is SGDLS and CDR2 YYNGEE. Trimming pared 0 bases from V and 4 bases from J, leaving 8 bases between. CDR3 amino acids: CASSVGSTGANVLTF. DNA for the CDR3: TGTGCCAGCAGCGTAGGCAGTACCGGGGCCAACGTCCTGACTTTC.

The chain joins TRBV9 to TRBJ2-1, with 14 bases matching TRBD2. Germline assignment: CDR1 SGDLS and CDR2 YYNGEE. This CDR3 is 17 amino acids long. V was clipped by 3 bases and J by 7 bases; unmatched bases: 9. CDR3 DNA sequence: TGTGCCAGCAGCGGATCCGGGACTAGCGGGAGTTGGAATGAGCAGTTCTTC. Amino acids: CASSGSGTSGSWNEQFF.

A word on this clone: In the same sample, other DNA sequences code for this CDR3. The V call is TRBV30, the J call TRBJ2-7; D is uncertain. Germline lookup yields CDR1 GTSNPN and CDR2 SVGIG (reference sequence). CDR3 length equals 12 residues. The V end was cut by 0 bases, the J end by 5 bases, with 8 bases between. The CDR3 spells CAWSVRGNEQYF. The CDR3 DNA follows: TGTGCCTGGAGTGTTCGAGGAAACGAGCAGTACTTC.

This chain links TRBV5-1 with TRBJ1-4, with TRBD1 matching 7 bases. Germline CDR1 is SGHRS and CDR2 is YFSETQ. This CDR3 is 15 amino acids long. V gave up 4 bases and J gave up 4 bases; unmatched junction bases: 7. DNA for the CDR3: TGCGCCAGCAGCGCCGCCGGACAGGTTAATGAAAAACTGTTTTTT. It specifies CASSAAGQVNEKLFF.

V and J are TRBV4-3 and TRBJ1-6; D call uncertain. The CDR3 is 15 amino acids. Germline lookup yields CDR1 LGHNA and CDR2 YSLEER. The ends were cut back, 1 base at V and 7 bases at J, with 11 bases in the middle. The CDR3 protein is CASSQARELNSPLHF. CDR3 sequence (DNA): TGCGCCAGCAGCCAAGCGCGGGAGTTAAATTCACCCCTCCACTTT.

The chain is built from TRBV3-1 (or the pseudogene TRBV3-2) and TRBJ2-3; 11 positions match TRBD2. The CDR3 runs to 17 residues. Per the germline V gene, CDR1 is LGHDT and CDR2 is YNNKEL (reference sequence). The V segment lost 0 bases and the J segment 3 bases; nucleotides outside the gene matches: 5. The CDR3 coding sequence is TGTGCCAGCAGCCAAGATACCGGGACTAGCGGTACAGATACGCAGTATTTT. This gives the protein CASSQDTGTSGTDTQYF.

The chain couples TRBV9 to TRBJ2-7; TRBD2 aligns across 9 bases. Germline assignment: CDR1 SGDLS and CDR2 YYNGEE. The CDR3 has 14 amino acids. V was clipped by 4 bases and J by 3 bases; unmatched bases: 5. The CDR3 region is CASSPYSGSYEQYF. The CDR3 region has the DNA TGTGCCAGCAGCCCCTATAGCGGGAGCTACGAGCAGTACTTC. Combining the CDR3 with reference TRBV9 and TRBJ2-7 gives the whole variable domain DSGVTQTPKHLITATGQRVTLRCSPRSGDLSVYWYQQSLDQGLQFLIQYYNGEERAKGNILERFSAQQFPDLHSELNLSSLELGDSALYFCASSPYSGSYEQYFGPGTRLTVT.

The genes are TRBV28 and TRBJ1-1; D is unresolved. Germline loops: CDR1 MDHEN, CDR2 SYDVKM. The CDR3 spans 14 residues. The V end lost 7 bases, the J end lost 1 base, and 13 bases lay between the germline ends. The DNA of the CDR3 is TGTGCCAGCATTAGTCCCCGGGGGAACACTGAAGCTTTCTTT. The encoded protein is CASISPRGNTEAFF.

CDR3 DNA: TGTGCCAGCAGTTACCCAAGACAGGGAATGAACACTGAAGCTTTCTTT. This sequence encodes CASSYPRQGMNTEAFF. This chain connects TRBV6-6 to TRBJ1-1, with TRBD1 matching 7 bases. The CDR3 is 16 amino acids. Trimming took 2 bases from V and 0 from J; bases not matched to a gene: 6. In germline, CDR1 is MNHNY, CDR2 SVGAGI (reference sequence).

This clone was seen a handful of times. The rearrangement joins TRBV4-1 to TRBJ2-7; TRBD2 agrees at 10 bases. Germline values: CDR1 MGHRA, CDR2 YSYEKL. Trimming took 0 bases from V and 7 from J; bases not matched to a gene: 9. The CDR3 is made up of 16 amino acids. The CDR3, as DNA: TGCGCCAGCAGCCAAGATCCAGGTAGCGGGAGGCTGGAGCAGTACTTC. Translated: CASSQDPGSGRLEQYF.

V gene TRBV5-4 combines with J gene TRBJ1-1, with 7 bases lining up with TRBD1. V lost 4 bases and J lost 7; bases outside the gene matches: 13. This CDR3 comprises 15 residues. The germline V gene encodes CDR1 SGHNT and CDR2 YYREEE (reference sequence). The CDR3 nucleotides read TGTGCCAGCAGCAGACAGGGTTGGTCGGAGGATGAAGCTTTCTTT. Translated: CASSRQGWSEDEAFF. The full variable domain, rest sourced from reference TRBV5-4 and TRBJ1-1, is ETGVTQSPTHLIKTRGQQVTLRCSSQSGHNTVSWYQQALGQGPQFIFQYYREEENGRGNFPPRFSGLQFPNYSSELNVNALELDDSALYLCASSRQGWSEDEAFFGQGTRLTVV.

The chain combines TRBV19 with TRBJ2-1; D possibly corresponds to TRBD1 (6 bases). The CDR3 is made up of 15 amino acids. Trimming left V 2 bases short and J 6 bases short, with 14 bases between. CDR1 and CDR2 from the germline V gene are LNHDA and SQIVND (reference sequence). The CDR3 sequence: CASSILGGETNEQFF. In nucleotides, the CDR3 is TGTGCCAGTAGTATACTAGGGGGTGAAACCAATGAGCAGTTCTTC.

In this sample, this clone turned up a few times. One end of the junction fails to match germline, which may point to a read error. The chain combines TRBV3-1 (or the pseudogene TRBV3-2) with TRBJ2-7, with TRBD2 matching over 10 bases. Germline V gene lookup returns CDR1 LGHDT and CDR2 YNNKEL (reference sequence). This CDR3 has 13 amino acids. The DNA of the CDR3 is TGTGCCAGCAGCCCAGGGACTAGCGCCCCCTCCGCTTTC. Protein: CASSPGTSAPSAF.

This chain links TRBV5-1 with TRBJ2-1, with TRBD2 matching 7 bases. The CDR3 runs 15 residues. Germline assignment: CDR1 SGHRS and CDR2 YFSETQ. Trimming took 7 bases from V and 4 from J; bases not matched to a gene: 11. CDR3 loop: CASRQWGEGYNEQFF. CDR3 DNA sequence: TGCGCCAGCCGCCAATGGGGGGAGGGTTACAATGAGCAGTTCTTC.

The chain links TRBV12-1 to TRBJ1-3. TRBV12-1 is a pseudogene locus. This CDR3 comprises 16 residues. The DNA for the CDR3 is TGTGCCAGCAGCTTTGTGCGCCTGAAACCGGGAAACACCATATATTTT. Its translation: CASSFVRLKPGNTIYF.

CDR3 sequence: CASSLVASGSDEQYF. CDR3 DNA sequence: TGCGCCAGCAGCTTGGTGGCTAGCGGGAGCGACGAGCAGTACTTC. This rearrangement joins TRBV5-1 to TRBJ2-7; 10 bases match TRBD2. V lost 0 bases and J lost 5; bases outside the gene matches: 5. The CDR3 runs 15 residues. CDR1 is SGHRS, CDR2 YFSETQ, per germline.